The present T cell receptor (beta chain) was sequenced within a study of blood T cell repertoires in COVID-19. Study context: Samples representing acute and convalescent COVID-19 were sourced from the United States, Italy and Spain. The analysed material was cDNA or gDNA that came from T cells, B-cell-depleted T cells, or PBMCs.

This CDR3 is built from 15 residues. V gave up 4 bases and J gave up 2 bases, with 16 bases separating them. The germline V gene has CDR1 SGDLS and CDR2 YYNGEE. In the study's own analysis: Counts of nucleated cells, estimated from reference gene primer amplification, were obtained. Libraries were prepared by immunoSEQ multiplex PCR; TCRdb keeps only in-frame clonotypes and omits some of them. The V and J calls and the clone size are those of that table, but D and trimming were determined from the DNA. The sample includes about 250,000 clones, 88% of them seen just once. Sequencing was carried out using peripheral blood. The TCR was taken from a man older than 75 with acute or convalescent COVID-19. The chain couples TRBV9 to TRBJ2-7; D possibly corresponds to TRBD2 (6 bases). Written as DNA, the CDR3 is TGTGCCAGCAGCCCCAAGCCCGGGAGACCCTACGAGCAGTACTTC. This codes for CASSPKPGRPYEQYF.